This is a list of T cell receptor beta chains from one sample in a study of blood T cell repertoires in COVID-19. Clones were read by immunoSEQ multiplex PCR, and TCRdb kept only the in-frame ones, dropping some. The table records about 500,000 clones, roughly 89% of them present only once. Sequenced sample: peripheral blood. These receptors were taken from a woman aged 50 to 60 with COVID-19, enrolled during active disease. CDR3s include the opening cysteine and the closing phenylalanine or tryptophan. D genes are given only for firm matches. Only part of the rows carry a size: once, few, many, or a class if the clone is expanded.

V gene: TRBV18; D gene: TRBD1; clone size: -; J gene: TRBJ2-7; CDR3 protein: CASSLRTQGASYEQYF; CDR3 DNA: TGTGCCAGCTCGCTCCGAACTCAGGGGGCCTCCTACGAGCAGTACTTC
V gene: TRBV19; D gene: -; clone size: -; J gene: TRBJ1-5; CDR3 protein: CASTWGQGGLGDQPQHF; CDR3 DNA: TGTGCCAGTACGTGGGGGCAGGGAGGGTTAGGCGATCAGCCCCAGCATTTT
V gene: TRBV12-1; D gene: -; clone size: -; J gene: TRBJ1-2; CDR3 protein: CASSPRQEKGINYGYTF; CDR3 DNA: TGTGCCAGCAGCCCGAGACAGGAAAAGGGGATTAACTATGGCTACACCTTC
V gene: TRBV30; D gene: -; clone size: -; J gene: TRBJ1-2; CDR3 protein: CAWSASSVAGGYTF; CDR3 DNA: TGTGCCTGGAGTGCATCCTCCGTGGCCGGGGGCTACACCTTC
V gene: TRBV11-1; D gene: -; clone size: -; J gene: TRBJ1-2; CDR3 protein: CASSVRSGPGYTF; CDR3 DNA: TGTGCCAGCAGCGTACGGTCGGGTCCTGGCTACACCTTC
V gene: TRBV6-5; D gene: -; clone size: -; J gene: TRBJ1-3; CDR3 protein: CASSSSRTGGNTIYF; CDR3 DNA: TGTGCCAGCAGCTCATCACGGACTGGTGGAAACACCATATATTTT
V gene: TRBV10-3; D gene: TRBD1; clone size: -; J gene: TRBJ2-5; CDR3 protein: CATRGDRDPETQYF; CDR3 DNA: TGTGCCACCCGCGGGGACAGGGACCCCGAGACCCAGTACTTC
V gene: TRBV2; D gene: -; clone size: -; J gene: TRBJ1-2; CDR3 protein: CASRQQDDLDGYTF; CDR3 DNA: TGTGCCAGCAGACAACAGGATGATTTAGATGGCTACACCTTC
V gene: TRBV6-5; D gene: -; clone size: -; J gene: TRBJ1-1; CDR3 protein: CASRPGLKNTEAFF; CDR3 DNA: TGTGCCAGCAGACCCGGACTTAAGAACACTGAAGCTTTCTTT
V gene: TRBV30; D gene: TRBD1; clone size: -; J gene: TRBJ1-2; CDR3 protein: CAWMGQRHGYTF; CDR3 DNA: TGTGCCTGGATGGGACAGCGTCATGGCTACACCTTC
V gene: TRBV19; D gene: TRBD1; clone size: -; J gene: TRBJ1-2; CDR3 protein: CASSQGAKDYGYTF; CDR3 DNA: TGTGCCAGTAGTCAGGGGGCAAAGGACTATGGCTACACCTTC
V gene: TRBV29-1; D gene: TRBD2; clone size: -; J gene: TRBJ2-5; CDR3 protein: CSTPGGGARETQYF; CDR3 DNA: TGCAGCACGCCGGGCGGGGGGGCACGGGAGACCCAGTACTTC
V gene: TRBV3-1/TRBV3-2; D gene: TRBD2; clone size: -; J gene: TRBJ2-7; CDR3 protein: CASSQDSSGSSYEQYF; CDR3 DNA: TGTGCCAGCAGCCAAGATTCGAGCGGGAGCTCCTACGAGCAGTACTTC
V gene: TRBV6-5; D gene: TRBD1; clone size: -; J gene: TRBJ1-1; CDR3 protein: CASYRGRRTEAFF; CDR3 DNA: TGTGCCAGTTACAGGGGGCGGCGTACTGAAGCTTTCTTT
V gene: TRBV5-8; D gene: TRBD1; clone size: once; J gene: TRBJ1-5; CDR3 protein: CASSLGTDNQPQHF; CDR3 DNA: TGTGCCAGCAGCTTAGGGACAGACAATCAGCCCCAGCATTTT
V gene: TRBV7-3; D gene: -; clone size: -; J gene: TRBJ2-5; CDR3 protein: CASSPYGGASETQYF; CDR3 DNA: TGTGCCAGCAGCCCCTATGGGGGGGCCTCGGAGACCCAGTACTTC
V gene: TRBV19; D gene: -; clone size: -; J gene: TRBJ1-2; CDR3 protein: CASSMRYPGTPNYGYTF; CDR3 DNA: TGTGCCAGTAGTATGAGATATCCCGGGACACCTAACTATGGCTACACCTTC
V gene: TRBV5-1; D gene: -; clone size: -; J gene: TRBJ2-6; CDR3 protein: CASSLGQTGANVLTF; CDR3 DNA: TGCGCCAGCAGCCTGGGACAAACTGGGGCCAACGTCCTGACTTTC
V gene: TRBV6-5; D gene: -; clone size: -; J gene: TRBJ2-7; CDR3 protein: CASSKPGQRSEQYF; CDR3 DNA: TGTGCCAGCAGTAAACCGGGTCAAAGGAGCGAGCAGTACTTC
V gene: TRBV3-1/TRBV3-2; D gene: -; clone size: -; J gene: TRBJ1-5; CDR3 protein: CASSQGLVGNQPQHF; CDR3 DNA: TGTGCCAGCAGCCAAGGGCTGGTGGGCAATCAGCCCCAGCATTTT
V gene: TRBV7-7; D gene: -; clone size: -; J gene: TRBJ2-2; CDR3 protein: CASSPRQALNTGELFF; CDR3 DNA: TGTGCCAGCAGCCCGAGACAGGCCCTGAACACCGGGGAGCTGTTTTTT
V gene: TRBV6-5; D gene: -; clone size: -; J gene: TRBJ2-3; CDR3 protein: CATKGAGGDTQYF; CDR3 DNA: TGTGCCACTAAGGGGGCCGGAGGGGATACGCAGTATTTT
V gene: TRBV4-2; D gene: TRBD2; clone size: -; J gene: TRBJ2-1; CDR3 protein: CASSLSGGAYNEQFF; CDR3 DNA: TGTGCCAGCAGCTTAAGCGGGGGGGCCTACAATGAGCAGTTCTTC
V gene: TRBV19; D gene: TRBD1; clone size: -; J gene: TRBJ1-2; CDR3 protein: CASRAGQGVGYTF; CDR3 DNA: TGTGCCAGTAGGGCGGGACAGGGAGTGGGCTACACCTTC
V gene: TRBV12-5; D gene: -; clone size: -; J gene: TRBJ1-2; CDR3 protein: CASGMKIGQNYGYTF; CDR3 DNA: TGTGCTAGTGGTATGAAAATAGGACAGAACTATGGCTACACCTTC
V gene: TRBV12-5; D gene: -; clone size: -; J gene: TRBJ2-5; CDR3 protein: CASGLVPQGYQETQYF; CDR3 DNA: TGTGCTAGTGGTTTGGTTCCCCAGGGTTACCAAGAGACCCAGTACTTC
V gene: TRBV5-1; D gene: -; clone size: -; J gene: TRBJ2-5; CDR3 protein: CASSLGSQETQYF; CDR3 DNA: TGCGCCAGCAGCTTGGGCAGCCAAGAGACCCAGTACTTC
V gene: TRBV6-1; D gene: -; clone size: -; J gene: TRBJ1-6; CDR3 protein: CASSESSYNSPLHF; CDR3 DNA: TGTGCCAGCAGTGAGAGCTCCTATAATTCACCCCTCCACTTT
V gene: TRBV12-5; D gene: -; clone size: once; J gene: TRBJ2-2; CDR3 protein: CASGLGRGTGELFF; CDR3 DNA: TGTGCTAGTGGTTTGGGGAGGGGCACCGGGGAGCTGTTTTTT
V gene: TRBV5-6; D gene: -; clone size: -; J gene: TRBJ1-5; CDR3 protein: CASSLLSMGNQPQHF; CDR3 DNA: TGTGCCAGCAGCCTGCTGTCTATGGGCAATCAGCCCCAGCATTTT
V gene: TRBV6-5; D gene: TRBD1; clone size: -; J gene: TRBJ1-2; CDR3 protein: CASRGDRGLSGYTF; CDR3 DNA: TGTGCCAGCAGGGGGGACAGGGGGCTCTCTGGCTACACCTTC
V gene: TRBV18; D gene: TRBD1; clone size: -; J gene: TRBJ1-2; CDR3 protein: CASSPGTGTGGYTF; CDR3 DNA: TGTGCCAGCTCACCCGGGACAGGGACGGGTGGCTACACCTTC
V gene: TRBV6-5; D gene: -; clone size: -; J gene: TRBJ2-7; CDR3 protein: CASQNPGGLYEQYF; CDR3 DNA: TGTGCCAGCCAAAACCCTGGGGGCCTATACGAGCAGTACTTC